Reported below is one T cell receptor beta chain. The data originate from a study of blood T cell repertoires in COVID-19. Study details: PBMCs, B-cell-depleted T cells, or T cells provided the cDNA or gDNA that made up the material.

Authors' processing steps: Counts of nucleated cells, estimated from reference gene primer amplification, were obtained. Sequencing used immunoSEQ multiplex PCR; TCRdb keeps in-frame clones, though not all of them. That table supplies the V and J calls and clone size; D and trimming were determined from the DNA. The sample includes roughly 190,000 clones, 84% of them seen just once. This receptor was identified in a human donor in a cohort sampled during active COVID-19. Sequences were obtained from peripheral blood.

Here the CDR3 DNA reads TGTGCCCCCCGGTCCCGCAGGGATGACACTGAAGCTTTCTTT. It is translated as CAPRSRRDDTEAFF. This sequence joins TRBV21-1 and TRBJ1-1; no DNA check was done on the table's D call, TRBD1. TRBV21-1 is classified as a pseudogene. The CDR3 has 14 amino acids.